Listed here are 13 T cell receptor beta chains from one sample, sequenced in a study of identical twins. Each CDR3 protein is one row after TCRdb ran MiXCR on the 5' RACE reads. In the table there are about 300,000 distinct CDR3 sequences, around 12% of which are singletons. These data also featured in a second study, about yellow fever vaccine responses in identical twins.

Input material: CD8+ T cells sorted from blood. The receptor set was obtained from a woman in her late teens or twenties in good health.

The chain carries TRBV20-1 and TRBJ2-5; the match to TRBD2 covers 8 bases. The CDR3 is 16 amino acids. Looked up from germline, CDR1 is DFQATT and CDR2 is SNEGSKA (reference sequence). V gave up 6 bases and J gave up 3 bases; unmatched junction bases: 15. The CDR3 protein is CSAGNPGLGREETQYF. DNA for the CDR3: TGCAGTGCGGGAAATCCGGGACTAGGCAGAGAAGAGACCCAGTACTTC.

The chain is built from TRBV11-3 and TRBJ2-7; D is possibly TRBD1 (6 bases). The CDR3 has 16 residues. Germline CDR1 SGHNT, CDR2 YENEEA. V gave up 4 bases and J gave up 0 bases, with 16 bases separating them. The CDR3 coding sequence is TGTGCCAGCAGCTACCACGGGACACGGAGCTCCTACGAGCAGTACTTC. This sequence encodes CASSYHGTRSSYEQYF.

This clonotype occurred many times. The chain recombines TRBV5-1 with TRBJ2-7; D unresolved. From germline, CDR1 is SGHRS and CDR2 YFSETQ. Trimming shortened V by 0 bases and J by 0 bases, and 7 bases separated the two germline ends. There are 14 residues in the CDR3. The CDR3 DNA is TGCGCCAGCAGCTTGGTGCGGAACTCCTACGAGCAGTACTTC. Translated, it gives CASSLVRNSYEQYF.

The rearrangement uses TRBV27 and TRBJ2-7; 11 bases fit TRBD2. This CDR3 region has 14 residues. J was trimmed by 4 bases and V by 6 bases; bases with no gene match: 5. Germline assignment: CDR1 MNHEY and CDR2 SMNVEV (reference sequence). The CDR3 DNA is TGTGCCAGCAGAATAGCGGGAGGGCCTTACGAGCAGTACTTC. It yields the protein CASRIAGGPYEQYF.

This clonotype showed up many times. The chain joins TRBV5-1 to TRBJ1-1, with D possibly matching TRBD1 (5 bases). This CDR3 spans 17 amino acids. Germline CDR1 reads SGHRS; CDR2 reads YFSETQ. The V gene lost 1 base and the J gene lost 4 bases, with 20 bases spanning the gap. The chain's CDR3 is CASSLNSWGVIFTEAFF. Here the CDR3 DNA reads TGCGCCAGCAGCTTGAACAGCTGGGGGGTTATTTTCACTGAAGCTTTCTTT.

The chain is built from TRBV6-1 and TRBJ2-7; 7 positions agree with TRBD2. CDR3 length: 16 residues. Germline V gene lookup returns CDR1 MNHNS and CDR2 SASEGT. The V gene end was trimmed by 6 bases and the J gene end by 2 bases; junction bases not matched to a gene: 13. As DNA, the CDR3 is TGTGCCAGCAGCCTAACACCGGGAGGAACAACCTACGAGCAGTACTTC. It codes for CASSLTPGGTTYEQYF.

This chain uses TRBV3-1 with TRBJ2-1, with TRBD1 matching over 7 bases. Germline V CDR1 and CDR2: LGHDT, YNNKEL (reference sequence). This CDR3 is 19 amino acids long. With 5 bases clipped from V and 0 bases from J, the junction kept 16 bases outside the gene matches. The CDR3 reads CASSTRDSNFKSSYNEQFF. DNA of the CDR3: TGTGCCAGCAGCACCCGGGACAGCAATTTTAAGAGCTCCTACAATGAGCAGTTCTTC.

CDR3 sequence reads: CASASRTSGSLYEQYF. The CDR3 DNA follows: TGTGCCAGCGCCTCTAGGACTAGCGGATCCCTTTACGAGCAGTACTTC. J is TRBJ2-7 and V is TRBV27; TRBD2 matches 10 bases. Germline CDR1 reads MNHEY; CDR2 reads SMNVEV (reference sequence). The V segment lost 8 bases and the J segment 4 bases; nucleotides outside the gene matches: 14. The CDR3 loop spans 16 amino acids.

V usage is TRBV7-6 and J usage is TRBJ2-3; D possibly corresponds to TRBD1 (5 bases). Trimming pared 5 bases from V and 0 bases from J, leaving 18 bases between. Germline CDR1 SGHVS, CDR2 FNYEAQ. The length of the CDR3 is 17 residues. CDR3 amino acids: CASSPMVDSASTDTQYF. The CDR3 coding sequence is TGTGCCAGCAGCCCAATGGTAGACAGTGCTAGCACAGATACGCAGTATTTT. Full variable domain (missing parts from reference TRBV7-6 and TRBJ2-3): GAGVSQSPRYKVTKRGQDVALRCDPISGHVSLYWYRQALGQGPEFLTYFNYEAQQDKSGLPNDRFSAERPEGSISTLTIQRTEQRDSAMYRCASSPMVDSASTDTQYFGPGTRLTVL.

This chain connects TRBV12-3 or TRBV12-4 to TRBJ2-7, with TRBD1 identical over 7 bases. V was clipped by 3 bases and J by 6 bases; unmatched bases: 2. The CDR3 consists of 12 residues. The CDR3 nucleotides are TGTGCCAGCAGTTTTCAGGGGGTCGAGCAGTACTTC. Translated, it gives CASSFQGVEQYF.

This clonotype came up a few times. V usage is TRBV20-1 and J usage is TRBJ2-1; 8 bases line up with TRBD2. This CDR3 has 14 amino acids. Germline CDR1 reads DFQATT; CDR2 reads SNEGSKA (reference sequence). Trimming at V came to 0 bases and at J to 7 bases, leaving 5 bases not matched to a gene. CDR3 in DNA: TGCAGTGCTAGAGACCGGGAGGGCCGAAATGAGCAGTTCTTC. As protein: CSARDREGRNEQFF.

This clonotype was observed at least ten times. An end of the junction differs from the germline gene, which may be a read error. The DNA of the CDR3 is TGTGCCAGCAGCCTAGAGGGGTCTGGGGCCAACGTCCTGACTTTC. Encoded protein: CASSLEGSGANVLTF. V gene TRBV11-2 combines with J gene TRBJ2-6; the D call may be TRBD1 or TRBD2 (5 bases each). Germline assignment: CDR1 SGHAT and CDR2 FQNNGV. The CDR3 has 15 amino acids.

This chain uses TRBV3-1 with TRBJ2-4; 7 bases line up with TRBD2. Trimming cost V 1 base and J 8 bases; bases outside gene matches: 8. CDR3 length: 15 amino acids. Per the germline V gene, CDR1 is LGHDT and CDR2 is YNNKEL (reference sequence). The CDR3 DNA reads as TGTGCCAGCAGCCAAGCAACAGCGGCGGGGGACATTCAGTACTTC. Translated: CASSQATAAGDIQYF.